What follows describes a single T cell receptor beta chain. This receptor's antigen is unknown. No much larger clonotype is one base removed from it; base qualities were not supplied. This sample is part of a study of control samples from healthy donors and cancer patients (dated by TCRdb to 2019 to 2021). Libraries were prepared through the immunoSEQ multiplex PCR assay. In TCRdb, the immuneACCESS table is reduced to in-frame sequences with V and J assigned. These tables do not hold every clone; where another copy was compared, an unresolved V gene accounts for under half, and the others remain unexplained. Here the sample has some 130,000 clones; 80% to 95% occur a single time. The ten largest clones take up roughly 6% of the sample. The germline ends are 12 bases apart after V is trimmed by 6 bases and J by 1 base. Taken from the germline V gene (reference sequence), the CDR1 and CDR2 loops are LNHDA and SQIVND. Taken from cysteine to phenylalanine, the CDR3 has 14 residues. The retained sequence is limited to the CDR3, 42 bases, with the frame set at the first base.

The receptor was derived from a man younger than 30 in good health. Input material: blood. The sequence is built from TRBV19 and TRBJ1-1, with a weak D call of TRBD1 (5 bases match). The CDR3 region has the sequence CASRPQAPNTEAFF. At the DNA level, the sequence is TGTGCCAGTAGGCCACAGGCTCCGAACACTGAAGCTTTCTTT.